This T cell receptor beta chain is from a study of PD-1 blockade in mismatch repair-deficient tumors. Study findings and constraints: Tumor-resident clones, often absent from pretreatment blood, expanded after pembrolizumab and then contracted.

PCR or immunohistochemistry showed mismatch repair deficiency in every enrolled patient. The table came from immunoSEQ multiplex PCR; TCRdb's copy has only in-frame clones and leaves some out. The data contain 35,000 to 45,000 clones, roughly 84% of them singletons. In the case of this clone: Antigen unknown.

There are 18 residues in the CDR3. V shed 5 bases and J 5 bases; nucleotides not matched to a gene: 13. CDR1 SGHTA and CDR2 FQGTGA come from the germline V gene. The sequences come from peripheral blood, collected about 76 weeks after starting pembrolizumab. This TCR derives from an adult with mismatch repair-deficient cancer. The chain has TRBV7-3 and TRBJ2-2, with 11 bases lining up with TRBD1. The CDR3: CASSIAAGTGGRTGELFF. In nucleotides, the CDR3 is TGTGCCAGCAGCATAGCCGCCGGGACAGGGGGGCGGACCGGGGAGCTGTTTTTT.